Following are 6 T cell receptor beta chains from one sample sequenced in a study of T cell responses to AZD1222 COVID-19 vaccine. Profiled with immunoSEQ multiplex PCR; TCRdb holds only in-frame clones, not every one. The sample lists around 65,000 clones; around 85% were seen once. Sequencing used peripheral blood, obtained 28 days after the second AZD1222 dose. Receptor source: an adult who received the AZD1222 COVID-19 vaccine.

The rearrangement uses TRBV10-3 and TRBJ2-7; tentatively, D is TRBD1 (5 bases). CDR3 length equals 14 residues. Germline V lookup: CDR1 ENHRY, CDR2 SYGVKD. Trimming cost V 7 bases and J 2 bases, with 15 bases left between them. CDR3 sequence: CAITCQGRPYEQYF. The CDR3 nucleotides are TGTGCCATCACCTGTCAGGGAAGGCCCTACGAGCAGTACTTC.

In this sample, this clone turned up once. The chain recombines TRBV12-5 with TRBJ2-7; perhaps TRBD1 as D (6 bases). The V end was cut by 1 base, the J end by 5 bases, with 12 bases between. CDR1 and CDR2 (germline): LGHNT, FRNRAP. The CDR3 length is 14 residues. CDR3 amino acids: CASGLGNRVDEQYF. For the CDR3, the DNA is TGTGCTAGTGGTTTGGGGAACAGGGTTGACGAGCAGTACTTC.

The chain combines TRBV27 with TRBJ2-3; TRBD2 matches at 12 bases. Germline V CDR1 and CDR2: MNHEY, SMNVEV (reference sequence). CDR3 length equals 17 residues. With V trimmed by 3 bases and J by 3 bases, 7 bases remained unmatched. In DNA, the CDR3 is TGTGCCAGCAGTTTCTTAGGACTAGCGGGACCTACAGATACGCAGTATTTT. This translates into CASSFLGLAGPTDTQYF.

CDR3 nucleotides: TGTGCCAGTAGTCACGGTCCCGGGACAGGGTTGGGACAGCCCCAGCATTTT. This encodes CASSHGPGTGLGQPQHF. The chain links TRBV19 to TRBJ1-5, with 9 positions matching TRBD1. CDR3 length: 17 residues. Germline CDR1 is LNHDA and CDR2 is SQIVND (reference sequence). V was pared by 5 bases and J by 7 bases, with 15 bases of the junction left unmatched.

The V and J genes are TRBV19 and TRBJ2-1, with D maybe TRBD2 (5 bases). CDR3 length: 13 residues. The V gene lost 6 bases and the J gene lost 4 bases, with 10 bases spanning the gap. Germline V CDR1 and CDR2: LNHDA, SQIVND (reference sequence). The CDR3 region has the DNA TGTGCCAGTAGATGGGGAGAATACAATGAGCAGTTCTTC. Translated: CASRWGEYNEQFF.

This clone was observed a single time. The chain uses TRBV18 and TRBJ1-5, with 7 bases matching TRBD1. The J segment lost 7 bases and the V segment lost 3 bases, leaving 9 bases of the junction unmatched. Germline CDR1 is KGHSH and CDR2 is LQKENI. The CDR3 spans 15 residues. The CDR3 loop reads CASSPGTAREQPQHF. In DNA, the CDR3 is TGTGCCAGCTCACCGGGGACAGCCAGGGAACAGCCCCAGCATTTT.